This T cell receptor beta chain was captured in a study of type 1 regulatory T cells. As concerns this clonotype: The antigen is unknown.

Trimming removed 5 bases from V and 5 bases from J; junction bases left unmatched: 7. The length of the CDR3 is 14 residues. Study outcomes and limitations: Compared with non-type 1 regulatory T cells, type 1 regulatory T cells showed a more restricted TCR repertoire.

TCRdb reprocessed the reads with MiXCR, giving one entry per CDR3 protein. Here the sample spans tens of thousands of distinct CDR3 sequences, less than 25% being singletons. The specimen was cultured type 1 regulatory T (Tr1) cells, either the whole culture or a sorted fraction (not recorded which). This TCR derives from a human donor in good health. The chain links TRBV12-3 or TRBV12-4 to TRBJ1-2, with TRBD1 identical over 8 bases. The DNA for the CDR3 is TGTGCCAGCAGTCCCGGACAGGGAAGATATGGCTACACCTTC. This codes for CASSPGQGRYGYTF.